This passage covers 2 T cell receptor beta chains from one sample sequenced in a study of blood T cell repertoires in COVID-19. Profiling relied on immunoSEQ multiplex PCR, and the TCRdb table lists in-frame clones only, not all of them. The sample includes approximately 470,000 clones, 70% to 90% seen only once; the top ten take 3.2%. Sample: peripheral blood. The receptor source for this set is a human donor in a cohort sampled during active COVID-19.

The rearrangement uses TRBV11-2 and TRBJ2-1; 13 bases agree with TRBD2. V lost 5 bases to trimming and J lost 9 bases; unmatched junction nucleotides: 7. Germline assignment: CDR1 SGHAT and CDR2 FQNNGV. This CDR3 spans 15 amino acids. The CDR3 DNA follows: TGTGCCAGCAGCCGGACTAGCGGGAGCATTGGTGAGCAGTTCTTC. Residues: CASSRTSGSIGEQFF.

CDR3 DNA: TGTGCCTGGAGCCCAGGACAGGGCCTAGACAATGAGCAGTTCTTC. Residues: CAWSPGQGLDNEQFF. The J gene is TRBJ2-1, the V gene TRBV30, with 8 nucleotides matching TRBD1. The germline V gene has CDR1 GTSNPN and CDR2 SVGIG (reference sequence). The CDR3 is made up of 15 amino acids. V lost 3 bases to trimming and J lost 5 bases; unmatched junction nucleotides: 9.